These T cell receptor beta chains were read from a single sample in a study of blood T cell repertoires in COVID-19. Method: immunoSEQ multiplex PCR; TCRdb's copy keeps in-frame clones and lacks some. The sample lists under 350,000 clones; roughly 91% were seen once. The material sequenced was peripheral blood. The origin of the receptors is a man in his forties or fifties with acute or convalescent COVID-19. Both conserved end residues are part of each CDR3. The order of the fields is V gene, D gene, CDR3 length, clone size, J gene, CDR3 protein, CDR3 DNA. The D gene is left open where the match is weak. The listing skips clone size in some rows; elsewhere it reads once, few, many or a size class.

v_gene: TRBV6-5; d_gene: TRBD1; len: 13; abundance: .; j_gene: TRBJ2-7; CDR3aa: CASTATGTYEQYF; CDR3nt: TGTGCCAGCACTGCGACAGGGACCTACGAGCAGTACTTC
v_gene: TRBV7-9; d_gene: TRBD1; len: 15; abundance: .; j_gene: TRBJ1-2; CDR3aa: CASSSSGQGAIGYTF; CDR3nt: TGTGCCAGCAGCTCCTCGGGACAGGGGGCTATTGGCTACACCTTC
v_gene: TRBV5-6; d_gene: .; len: 15; abundance: .; j_gene: TRBJ2-4; CDR3aa: CASSSYLRAKNIQYF; CDR3nt: TGTGCCAGCAGCTCCTATTTGAGGGCCAAAAACATTCAGTACTTC
v_gene: TRBV5-1; d_gene: TRBD2; len: 15; abundance: .; j_gene: TRBJ2-1; CDR3aa: CASSPGGVNYNEQFF; CDR3nt: TGCGCCAGCAGCCCCGGGGGGGTTAACTACAATGAGCAGTTCTTC
v_gene: TRBV6-5; d_gene: TRBD2; len: 15; abundance: .; j_gene: TRBJ2-1; CDR3aa: CASSRWLAGENEQFF; CDR3nt: TGTGCCAGCAGTCGGTGGCTAGCGGGGGAGAATGAGCAGTTCTTC
v_gene: TRBV5-1; d_gene: TRBD1; len: 14; abundance: once; j_gene: TRBJ2-7; CDR3aa: CASSYGTGAYEQYF; CDR3nt: TGCGCCAGCAGCTACGGGACAGGGGCCTACGAGCAGTACTTC
v_gene: TRBV7-2; d_gene: TRBD2; len: 14; abundance: .; j_gene: TRBJ2-3; CDR3aa: CASSASGGRDTQYF; CDR3nt: TGTGCCAGCAGCGCCAGCGGGGGCCGGGATACGCAGTATTTT
v_gene: TRBV10-1; d_gene: TRBD1; len: 17; abundance: .; j_gene: TRBJ2-3; CDR3aa: CASSEPGQGALADTQYF; CDR3nt: TGCGCCAGCAGTGAGCCGGGACAGGGGGCCCTCGCAGATACGCAGTATTTT
v_gene: TRBV6-5; d_gene: .; len: 14; abundance: once; j_gene: TRBJ2-7; CDR3aa: CASSYGGGEYEQYF; CDR3nt: TGTGCCAGCAGTTACGGCGGAGGGGAATACGAGCAGTACTTC
v_gene: TRBV6-6; d_gene: TRBD1; len: 14; abundance: .; j_gene: TRBJ2-5; CDR3aa: CASSYSRQGETQYF; CDR3nt: TGTGCCAGCAGTTACTCGAGACAGGGCGAGACCCAGTACTTC
v_gene: TRBV5-1; d_gene: TRBD2; len: 17; abundance: .; j_gene: TRBJ2-7; CDR3aa: CASSRTPLAGGTYEQYF; CDR3nt: TGCGCCAGCAGCCGTACCCCACTAGCGGGGGGTACCTACGAGCAGTACTTC
v_gene: TRBV19; d_gene: TRBD2; len: 17; abundance: .; j_gene: TRBJ2-1; CDR3aa: CASTPYGAGGLYNEQFF; CDR3nt: TGTGCCAGTACCCCATATGGTGCGGGGGGCCTGTACAATGAGCAGTTCTTC
v_gene: TRBV12-3/TRBV12-4; d_gene: .; len: 13; abundance: .; j_gene: TRBJ1-1; CDR3aa: CASSRHGNTEAFF; CDR3nt: TGTGCCAGCAGTAGACACGGTAACACTGAAGCTTTCTTT
v_gene: TRBV4-1; d_gene: TRBD2; len: 13; abundance: .; j_gene: TRBJ2-5; CDR3aa: CASSHYGRETQYF; CDR3nt: TGCGCCAGCAGCCATTACGGGAGGGAGACCCAGTACTTC
v_gene: TRBV23-1; d_gene: TRBD1; len: 15; abundance: .; j_gene: TRBJ1-4; CDR3aa: CASSQLTGAQEKLFF; CDR3nt: TGCGCCAGCAGTCAGCTGACAGGGGCCCAAGAAAAACTGTTTTTT
v_gene: TRBV20-1; d_gene: .; len: 11; abundance: .; j_gene: TRBJ2-5; CDR3aa: CSAKGGETQYF; CDR3nt: TGCAGTGCCAAAGGGGGAGAGACCCAGTACTTC
v_gene: TRBV5-8; d_gene: TRBD1; len: 14; abundance: .; j_gene: TRBJ2-3; CDR3aa: CASSPTGSTDTQYF; CDR3nt: TGTGCCAGCAGCCCGACAGGGAGCACAGATACGCAGTATTTT
v_gene: TRBV3-1/TRBV3-2; d_gene: .; len: 14; abundance: .; j_gene: TRBJ2-3; CDR3aa: CASSLLGDTDTQYF; CDR3nt: TGTGCCAGCAGCCTTTTAGGAGACACAGATACGCAGTATTTT
v_gene: TRBV24-1; d_gene: .; len: 16; abundance: once; j_gene: TRBJ2-1; CDR3aa: CATSDAPFGSYNEQFF; CDR3nt: TGTGCCACCAGTGATGCCCCTTTCGGTTCCTACAATGAGCAGTTCTTC
v_gene: TRBV6-1; d_gene: .; len: 16; abundance: .; j_gene: TRBJ1-6; CDR3aa: CASSAAPDPLNSPLHF; CDR3nt: TGTGCCAGCAGTGCTGCCCCCGACCCACTAAATTCACCCCTCCACTTT
v_gene: TRBV10-3; d_gene: TRBD1; len: 13; abundance: .; j_gene: TRBJ1-2; CDR3aa: CAISGQGGDGYTF; CDR3nt: TGTGCCATCAGTGGACAGGGAGGAGATGGCTACACCTTC
v_gene: TRBV5-1; d_gene: .; len: 15; abundance: few; j_gene: TRBJ1-1; CDR3aa: CASSFEGRYNTEAFF; CDR3nt: TGCGCCAGCAGCTTCGAGGGAAGATATAACACTGAAGCTTTCTTT
v_gene: TRBV24-1; d_gene: .; len: 13; abundance: once; j_gene: TRBJ1-4; CDR3aa: CATSDRTNEKLFF; CDR3nt: TGTGCCACCAGTGACAGAACTAATGAAAAACTGTTTTTT
v_gene: TRBV2; d_gene: TRBD1; len: 14; abundance: .; j_gene: TRBJ2-7; CDR3aa: CASSEWAGGYEQYF; CDR3nt: TGTGCCAGCAGTGAATGGGCAGGGGGCTACGAGCAGTACTTC
v_gene: TRBV2; d_gene: TRBD2; len: 15; abundance: .; j_gene: TRBJ2-3; CDR3aa: CASSRTSGKTDTQYF; CDR3nt: TGTGCCAGCAGTAGGACTAGCGGTAAAACAGATACGCAGTATTTT
v_gene: TRBV24-1; d_gene: .; len: 14; abundance: .; j_gene: TRBJ2-1; CDR3aa: CATSDTRQPNEQFF; CDR3nt: TGTGCCACCAGTGATACCCGACAGCCCAATGAGCAGTTCTTC
v_gene: TRBV10-3; d_gene: .; len: 12; abundance: .; j_gene: TRBJ1-1; CDR3aa: CAIRGTGEVAFF; CDR3nt: TGTGCCATCAGAGGGACCGGGGAGGTAGCTTTCTTT
v_gene: TRBV28; d_gene: .; len: 15; abundance: .; j_gene: TRBJ1-3; CDR3aa: CASSLSGSSGNTIYF; CDR3nt: TGTGCCAGCAGTTTATCGGGGAGCTCTGGAAACACCATATATTTT
v_gene: TRBV30; d_gene: TRBD1; len: 14; abundance: .; j_gene: TRBJ1-2; CDR3aa: CAWSDLTGDYGYTF; CDR3nt: TGTGCCTGGAGTGACCTGACAGGGGACTATGGCTACACCTTC
v_gene: TRBV4-1; d_gene: TRBD2; len: 18; abundance: .; j_gene: TRBJ2-3; CDR3aa: CASSQEIIAGGPPDTQYF; CDR3nt: TGCGCCAGCAGCCAAGAAATCATTGCGGGGGGGCCGCCAGATACGCAGTATTTT
v_gene: TRBV9; d_gene: TRBD1; len: 16; abundance: once; j_gene: TRBJ1-6; CDR3aa: CASSVGQSSYNSPLHF; CDR3nt: TGTGCCAGCAGCGTGGGACAGAGCTCCTATAATTCACCCCTCCACTTT
v_gene: TRBV11-2; d_gene: TRBD1; len: 15; abundance: .; j_gene: TRBJ2-7; CDR3aa: CASSRPGQGFYEQYF; CDR3nt: TGTGCCAGCAGCCGCCCGGGACAGGGGTTTTACGAGCAGTACTTC
v_gene: TRBV12-5; d_gene: .; len: 17; abundance: .; j_gene: TRBJ2-1; CDR3aa: CASCPSQRIILDNEQFF; CDR3nt: TGTGCTAGTTGCCCCTCTCAGCGCATCATACTTGACAATGAGCAGTTCTTC
v_gene: TRBV6-1; d_gene: TRBD1; len: 16; abundance: .; j_gene: TRBJ2-7; CDR3aa: CASSEALRDRYYEQYF; CDR3nt: TGTGCCAGCAGTGAAGCGCTTCGGGACAGATACTACGAGCAGTACTTC
v_gene: TRBV6-6; d_gene: .; len: 14; abundance: once; j_gene: TRBJ2-3; CDR3aa: CASSYSDNTDTQYF; CDR3nt: TGTGCCAGCAGTTACTCGGACAACACAGATACGCAGTATTTT
v_gene: TRBV5-6; d_gene: .; len: 15; abundance: .; j_gene: TRBJ1-6; CDR3aa: CATPPWRRENSPLHF; CDR3nt: TGTGCCACTCCTCCGTGGAGGAGGGAGAATTCACCCCTCCACTTT
v_gene: TRBV2; d_gene: TRBD1; len: 14; abundance: .; j_gene: TRBJ1-2; CDR3aa: CASKGQGALYGYTF; CDR3nt: TGTGCCAGCAAAGGACAGGGGGCCCTCTATGGCTACACCTTC
v_gene: TRBV11-2; d_gene: .; len: 16; abundance: few; j_gene: TRBJ1-1; CDR3aa: CASSLDGRRVNTEAFF; CDR3nt: TGTGCCAGCAGCTTAGATGGGAGAAGGGTGAACACTGAAGCTTTCTTT
v_gene: TRBV27; d_gene: TRBD1; len: 14; abundance: .; j_gene: TRBJ2-7; CDR3aa: CASSIPGQSYEQYF; CDR3nt: TGTGCCAGCAGTATACCGGGACAGAGCTACGAGCAGTACTTC
v_gene: TRBV3-1/TRBV3-2; d_gene: .; len: 15; abundance: .; j_gene: TRBJ2-7; CDR3aa: CASSPRTSGAYEQYF; CDR3nt: TGTGCCAGCAGCCCCCGAACCTCGGGGGCCTACGAGCAGTACTTC
v_gene: TRBV29-1; d_gene: TRBD1; len: 13; abundance: .; j_gene: TRBJ1-4; CDR3aa: CSVGAGGGRKLFF; CDR3nt: TGCAGCGTTGGGGCAGGGGGAGGTAGAAAACTGTTTTTT
v_gene: TRBV21-1; d_gene: .; len: 13; abundance: few; j_gene: TRBJ2-1; CDR3aa: CATENDSSVEQFF; CDR3nt: TGTGCCACCGAAAACGATTCTAGCGTAGAGCAGTTCTTC
v_gene: TRBV12-5; d_gene: .; len: 12; abundance: .; j_gene: TRBJ2-7; CDR3aa: CASGHRVPEQYF; CDR3nt: TGTGCTAGTGGCCACAGGGTTCCCGAGCAGTACTTC
v_gene: TRBV11-2; d_gene: TRBD1; len: 18; abundance: few; j_gene: TRBJ1-6; CDR3aa: CASSAGTGGIVNNSPLHF; CDR3nt: TGTGCCAGCAGCGCCGGGACAGGGGGCATAGTGAATAATTCACCCCTCCACTTT
v_gene: TRBV29-1; d_gene: TRBD1; len: 15; abundance: .; j_gene: TRBJ2-1; CDR3aa: CSAKPGTATGNEQFF; CDR3nt: TGCAGCGCCAAACCGGGGACAGCAACCGGCAATGAGCAGTTCTTC
v_gene: TRBV5-1; d_gene: .; len: 13; abundance: .; j_gene: TRBJ1-1; CDR3aa: CASTSGRSAEAFF; CDR3nt: TGCGCCAGCACTAGTGGAAGGAGCGCTGAAGCTTTCTTT
v_gene: TRBV6-5; d_gene: TRBD1; len: 14; abundance: .; j_gene: TRBJ1-2; CDR3aa: CASGRGQGRFGYTF; CDR3nt: TGTGCCAGCGGCCGGGGACAGGGAAGATTTGGCTACACCTTC
v_gene: TRBV7-9; d_gene: TRBD1; len: 16; abundance: .; j_gene: TRBJ2-1; CDR3aa: CASSTIQGGGHNEQFF; CDR3nt: TGTGCCAGCAGCACGATACAGGGGGGAGGCCACAATGAGCAGTTCTTC
v_gene: TRBV6-4; d_gene: .; len: 17; abundance: .; j_gene: TRBJ1-5; CDR3aa: CASSDSRRMRGNQPQHF; CDR3nt: TGTGCCAGCAGTGACTCGAGAAGGATGAGAGGAAATCAGCCCCAGCATTTT
v_gene: TRBV6-1; d_gene: .; len: 14; abundance: .; j_gene: TRBJ1-2; CDR3aa: CASSDPNLPRGYTF; CDR3nt: TGTGCCAGCAGTGATCCGAACCTACCGCGGGGCTACACCTTC
v_gene: TRBV30; d_gene: .; len: 15; abundance: .; j_gene: TRBJ1-1; CDR3aa: CAWSVWTLGASEAFF; CDR3nt: TGTGCCTGGAGTGTGTGGACCCTGGGGGCGTCTGAAGCTTTCTTT
v_gene: TRBV6-1; d_gene: .; len: 14; abundance: .; j_gene: TRBJ1-6; CDR3aa: CASSERGYDSPLHF; CDR3nt: TGTGCCAGCAGTGAAAGGGGCTACGATTCACCCCTCCACTTT
v_gene: TRBV15; d_gene: TRBD2; len: 16; abundance: .; j_gene: TRBJ2-3; CDR3aa: CATSSWTSGGADTQYF; CDR3nt: TGTGCCACCAGCTCTTGGACTAGCGGGGGGGCCGATACGCAGTATTTT
v_gene: TRBV3-1/TRBV3-2; d_gene: .; len: 14; abundance: .; j_gene: TRBJ2-1; CDR3aa: CASSQDRLYNEQFF; CDR3nt: TGTGCCAGCAGCCAAGACAGGCTGTACAATGAGCAGTTCTTC
v_gene: TRBV5-1; d_gene: .; len: 15; abundance: .; j_gene: TRBJ2-3; CDR3aa: CASSLGGFYTDTQYF; CDR3nt: TGCGCCAGCAGCTTGGGGGGCTTCTACACAGATACGCAGTATTTT
v_gene: TRBV10-3; d_gene: TRBD1; len: 13; abundance: .; j_gene: TRBJ1-1; CDR3aa: CAIRKDRGEGAFF; CDR3nt: TGTGCCATCAGGAAAGACAGGGGCGAAGGAGCTTTCTTT
v_gene: TRBV6-1; d_gene: .; len: 16; abundance: .; j_gene: TRBJ1-1; CDR3aa: CASSGGVYRVNTEAFF; CDR3nt: TGTGCCAGCAGTGGTGGGGTATACAGGGTGAACACTGAAGCTTTCTTT